This entry is about one T cell receptor (beta chain). This clonotype was recorded a few times. Its antigen specificity is not known. The record has no base qualities; no much larger clone is one base away. The data originate from a study of T cell repertoires in cytomegalovirus infection (dated by TCRdb to the late 2010s). Broadly, across the study: Alongside well-studied HLA-B-restricted epitopes, the peptide stimulations were aimed at recently identified HLA-C-restricted CMV epitopes, whose presentation resists viral immunomodulation. Donor HLA type was relevant to the analysis, because carriage of CMV infection together with the matching HLA type was indicated by public TCR beta signatures. On the study overall, not on this receptor specifically: In both this cohort and an independent roughly 400-donor cohort, the cumulative frequency of public TCR beta family members distinguished carriers of CMV infection plus the relevant HLA type. The ex vivo response was dominated by HLA-C-restricted CMV-specific TCR beta clonotypes, and the single most frequent clonotype in two of eight donors was supplied by these HLA-C-restricted clonotypes.

What the treatment or condition label conveys for this sample: in vitro stimulation with specific CMV peptide epitopes to enrich CMV-specific T cells. In the germline V gene, CDR1 corresponds to MNHEY and CDR2 to SVGAGI. Its CDR3 holds 13 amino acids, cysteine through phenylalanine. Just the 39-base CDR3 DNA is kept, in frame starting at base 1. V lost 8 bases and J lost 3 bases; the stretch between them is 12 bases long. Sequencing was performed on an Illumina HiSeq 1500. The raw public reads went through TCRdb reprocessing: fastp at Q25, MiXCR clone calling, in-frame beta chains kept. Each entry is one CDR3 protein sequence, shown with its most common DNA and genes. The sample table shows fewer than 200,000 distinct CDR3 sequences, and about 20% are seen once. Around a quarter of the sample is held by the ten biggest clonotypes.

The clonotype was recovered from a human donor in good health (CMV status not recorded). Some clones in this sample may be carry-over from other donors' samples. Sequenced here: CD8+ T cells from cultured PBMCs, sampled from culture after CMV antigen stimulation. The rearrangement combines TRBV6-5 with TRBJ2-3; a tentative D match to TRBD2 spans 6 bases. The bases are TGTGCCAGCCGGGGACTGCCTACAGATACGCAGTATTTT. Translated, it gives CASRGLPTDTQYF.